This is a list of T cell receptor beta chains from one sample in a study of CD8 T cells in ankylosing spondylitis. Using its own MiXCR run on the 5' RACE reads, TCRdb lists one record per CDR3 protein. Of some 71,000 distinct CDR3 sequences in the sample, approximately 5.3% are singletons; the top ten hold about 2.2%. The sequenced material came from blood, either unsorted or a sorted T cell fraction (not recorded which). The source of these receptors is a male donor with ankylosing spondylitis or in good health (not recorded which). CDR3s include the opening cysteine and the closing phenylalanine or tryptophan. D genes are given only for firm matches. Size is omitted from some rows. Given values are once, few, many or a class for expanded clones.

>.|many|12|TRBJ2-3|TRBV5-1
TGCGTCAGCAGATTAGGGTCGGATACGCAGTATTTT
CVSRLGSDTQYF
>.|many|14|TRBJ2-2|TRBV4-1
TGCGCCAGCAGAGACAGGAGGTTCACCGGGGAGCTGTTTTTT
CASRDRRFTGELFF
>.|many|16|TRBJ1-6|TRBV18
TGTGCCAGCTCACCACCCTCGGAGGGTGCTAATTCACCCCTCCACTTT
CASSPPSEGANSPLHF
>.|.|14|TRBJ2-3|TRBV3-1
TGTGCCAGCAGCCAAGATCCGGGCAGGAATACGCAGTATTTT
CASSQDPGRNTQYF
>.|many|15|TRBJ1-4|TRBV14
TGTGCCAGCAGCCCCCTAAGGGGCGAAGGGGAAAAACTGTTTTTT
CASSPLRGEGEKLFF
>TRBD1|many|14|TRBJ2-2|TRBV7-9
TGTGCCAGGACCGGGACAGGGAACACCGGGGAGCTGTTTTTT
CARTGTGNTGELFF
>.|many|11|TRBJ2-3|TRBV30
TGTGCCTGGAGTCCACGAGATACGCAGTATTTT
CAWSPRDTQYF
>.|many|14|TRBJ1-1|TRBV9
TGTGCCAGCAGGAGGGGGGGAGAGAACACTGAAGCTTTCTTT
CASRRGGENTEAFF
>.|many|11|TRBJ1-5|TRBV20-1
TGCAGTGCTGGGGACCTTCAGCCCCAGCATTTT
CSAGDLQPQHF
>TRBD1|many|15|TRBJ1-6|TRBV5-1
TGCGCCAGCAGCTTGACAGGGGTGGAGCGGTCACCCCTCCACTTT
CASSLTGVERSPLHF
>.|many|14|TRBJ2-1|TRBV28
TGTGCCAGCAGACTTGTGGGTAATTATAATGAGCAGTTCTTC
CASRLVGNYNEQFF
>TRBD2|many|13|TRBJ2-7|TRBV6-9
TGTGCCACCCGGACTAGCGGGGCCTACGAGCAGTACTTC
CATRTSGAYEQYF
>.|many|15|TRBJ1-1|TRBV24-1
TGTGCCACCAGTGATTTGAGCAGGGTGAACACTGAAGCTTTCTTT
CATSDLSRVNTEAFF
>.|many|15|TRBJ2-5|TRBV2
TGTGCCAGCGGCCCGGGGGCAGGGGATGGAGAGACCCAGTACTTC
CASGPGAGDGETQYF
>.|many|14|TRBJ2-1|TRBV11-2
TGTGCCAGCAGCGTCCGAGAAGGGTACAATGAGCAGTTCTTC
CASSVREGYNEQFF
>.|many|15|TRBJ1-1|TRBV7-9
TGTGCCAGCAGCAAGCAGATAGCCCAGAACACTGAAGCTTTCTTT
CASSKQIAQNTEAFF
>.|many|13|TRBJ2-7|TRBV9
TGTGCCAGCAGCGCCGGGACAACATACGAGCAGTACTTC
CASSAGTTYEQYF
>TRBD2|many|14|TRBJ2-5|TRBV10-3
TGTGCCATCAGTCCACTAGCGGGGCAAGAGACCCAGTACTTC
CAISPLAGQETQYF
>.|few|11|TRBJ2-3|TRBV23-1
TGCGCCAGCCCCTCCACAGATACGCAGTATTTT
CASPSTDTQYF
>.|many|15|TRBJ2-7|TRBV5-1
TGCGCCAGCAGCTTGGACAGAAGTAGCTCCTATGAGCAGTACTTC
CASSLDRSSSYEQYF
>TRBD1|many|15|TRBJ1-2|TRBV4-2
TGTGCCAGCAGCCAAGATGGGGGACAGTCATATGGCTACACCTTC
CASSQDGGQSYGYTF
>TRBD2|many|18|TRBJ2-1|TRBV18
TGTGCCAGCTCACCGAGGACTAGCGGGGGTTTTTCCTACAATGAGCAGTTCTTC
CASSPRTSGGFSYNEQFF
>.|many|17|TRBJ1-4|TRBV4-3
TGCGCCAGCAGCCAAGATCGGGCAGGGTCAACTAATGAAAAACTGTTTTTT
CASSQDRAGSTNEKLFF
>.|medium-sized|13|TRBJ2-7|TRBV15
TGTGCCACCAGCAGAGATCGGGGTTACGAGCAGTACTTC
CATSRDRGYEQYF
>.|many|12|TRBJ2-7|TRBV6-6
TGTGCCAGCACCCCATGGGGGGGACAGACGTACTTC
CASTPWGGQTYF
>.|many|15|TRBJ1-1|TRBV27
TGTGCCAGCAGTCCACTGGAGGGAGTGAACACTGAAGCTTTCTTT
CASSPLEGVNTEAFF
>TRBD2|many|15|TRBJ2-3|TRBV29-1
TGCAGCGGCCTTACTTGGGCCAGCGGGGAAGATACGCAGTATTTT
CSGLTWASGEDTQYF
>TRBD1|many|15|TRBJ1-3|TRBV5-1
TGCGCCAGCAGCACGACAGGGGGCACTGGAAACACCATATATTTT
CASSTTGGTGNTIYF
>TRBD1|many|14|TRBJ1-2|TRBV5-1
TGCGCCAGCAGCCCGGGACAGGGGGACTATGGCTACACCTTC
CASSPGQGDYGYTF
>TRBD1|many|18|TRBJ2-3|TRBV5-1
TGCGCCAGCAGCCTAGGACAGGGGGCGAATACGTGGACAGATACGCAGTATTTT
CASSLGQGANTWTDTQYF
>.|many|16|TRBJ1-5|TRBV7-9
TGTGCCAGCAGCCCCAGGGACGCAGCCCTCGGGCAGCCCCAGCATTTT
CASSPRDAALGQPQHF
>.|many|13|TRBJ2-2|TRBV3-1
TGTGCCAGCAGCCCCGGCGGGAACGGGGAGCTGTTTTTT
CASSPGGNGELFF
>.|.|14|TRBJ2-3|TRBV7-9
TGTGCCAGCGCCCCAGACGGGGTCACAGATACGCAGTATTTT
CASAPDGVTDTQYF
>.|many|13|TRBJ2-5|TRBV2
TGTGCCAGCGATCCAGCGCCCCAAGAGACCCAGTACTTC
CASDPAPQETQYF
>.|many|12|TRBJ2-3|TRBV10-1
TGCGCCAGCAGTGATATGTGGGATACGCAGTATTTT
CASSDMWDTQYF
>.|many|14|TRBJ2-4|TRBV18
TGTGCCAGCTCACCGTCTCACCCCGAAAACATTCAGTACTTC
CASSPSHPENIQYF
>.|many|13|TRBJ2-5|TRBV5-1
TGCGCCAGCAGCATCGGATCCTCCGAGACCCAGTACTTC
CASSIGSSETQYF
>TRBD1|many|13|TRBJ2-7|TRBV20-1
TGCAGTGTCTCTTGGGACAGGGGACCCGAGCAGTACTTC
CSVSWDRGPEQYF
>.|many|16|TRBJ2-3|TRBV6-1
TGTGCCAGCAGTGAACTCAGGGCCCTACACACAGATACGCAGTATTTT
CASSELRALHTDTQYF
>.|many|13|TRBJ2-7|TRBV20-1
TGCAGTGCTAGGACTTACGATCCCTACGAGCAGTACTTC
CSARTYDPYEQYF
>.|many|14|TRBJ1-5|TRBV6-1
TGTGCCAGCGTGCATTCGGGGAACAATCAGCCCCAGCATTTT
CASVHSGNNQPQHF
>.|many|16|TRBJ2-3|TRBV5-1
TGCGCCAGCAGCTTGGGTTTTGGGTCAGCAACAGATACGCAGTATTTT
CASSLGFGSATDTQYF
>.|many|13|TRBJ1-6|TRBV5-8
TGTGCCAGCAGAGGGATAGTAAATTCACCCCTCCACTTT
CASRGIVNSPLHF
>.|many|13|TRBJ1-1|TRBV6-6
TGTGCCAGCACTCCTCTACAGGGTCCTGAAGCTTTCTTT
CASTPLQGPEAFF
>.|many|14|TRBJ2-2|TRBV11-2
TGTGCCAGCAGCTTTTACATGAACACCGGGGAGCTGTTTTTT
CASSFYMNTGELFF
>.|many|15|TRBJ2-2|TRBV6-5
TGTGCCAGCAGTTACGATGAGACAGGCACCGGGGAGCTGTTTTTT
CASSYDETGTGELFF
>.|many|17|TRBJ1-3|TRBV4-1
TGCGCCAGCAGCCAAGATTACCGGGGAAGCACTGGAAACACCATATATTTT
CASSQDYRGSTGNTIYF
>.|many|13|TRBJ2-1|TRBV12-3/TRBV12-4
TGTGCCAGCAGTTTGGACCAGTGGGATGAGCAGTTCTTC
CASSLDQWDEQFF
>.|many|14|TRBJ1-5|TRBV6-2/TRBV6-3
TGTGCCAGCACCTGGATGGGTAGCAATCAGCCCCAGCATTTT
CASTWMGSNQPQHF
>.|many|14|TRBJ1-1|TRBV20-1
TGCAGTGCTAGAGATGTGGCAGGGGCAGATGAAGCTTTCTTT
CSARDVAGADEAFF